This TCR beta chain was observed in a study of T cells after yellow fever vaccination. This clonotype was counted a few times. The antigen is undetermined. CDR3 size: 12 residues. Germline V gene sequence: CDR1 KGHSH, CDR2 LQKENI. The V end was cut by 3 bases, the J end by 9 bases, with 9 bases between. Study-wide findings and caveats: Weaker, the secondary response peaked sooner, at day 5 versus 15.

A universal primer site and UMIs were added as TCR cDNA was made by 5'RACE template switching. TCRdb fed the 5' RACE reads into MiXCR, producing one record per CDR3 protein. The data show approximately 550,000 distinct CDR3 sequences, over 15% seen once. Sequences were derived from PBMCs, sampled 15 days after the yellow fever booster vaccination. The J gene is TRBJ2-1, the V gene TRBV18; D possibly matches TRBD1 or TRBD2 (5 bases each). The receptor was isolated from a man aged 25-40 years who received the YFV17D yellow fever vaccine. As DNA, the CDR3 is TGTGCCAGCTCACCGGGGGAGCGTGAGCAGTTCTTC. Protein product: CASSPGEREQFF.